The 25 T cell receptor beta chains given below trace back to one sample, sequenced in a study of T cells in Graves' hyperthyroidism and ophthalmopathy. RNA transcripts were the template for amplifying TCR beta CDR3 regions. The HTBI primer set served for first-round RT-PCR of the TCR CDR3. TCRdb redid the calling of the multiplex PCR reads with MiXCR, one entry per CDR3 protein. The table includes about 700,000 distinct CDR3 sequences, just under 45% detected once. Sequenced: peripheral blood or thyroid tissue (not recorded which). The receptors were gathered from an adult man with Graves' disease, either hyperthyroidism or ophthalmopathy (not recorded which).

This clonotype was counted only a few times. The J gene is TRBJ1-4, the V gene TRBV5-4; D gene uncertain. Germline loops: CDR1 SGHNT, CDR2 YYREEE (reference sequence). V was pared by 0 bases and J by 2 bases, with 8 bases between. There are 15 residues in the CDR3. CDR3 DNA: TGTGCCAGCAGCTTGGGATCCGTCACTAATGAAAAACTGTTTTTT. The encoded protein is CASSLGSVTNEKLFF.

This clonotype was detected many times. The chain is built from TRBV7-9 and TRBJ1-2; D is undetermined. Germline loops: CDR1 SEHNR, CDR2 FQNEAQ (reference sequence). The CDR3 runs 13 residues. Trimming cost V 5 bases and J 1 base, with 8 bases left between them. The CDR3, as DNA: TGTGCCAGCAGCCCCGACATTAACTATGGCTACACCTTC. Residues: CASSPDINYGYTF.

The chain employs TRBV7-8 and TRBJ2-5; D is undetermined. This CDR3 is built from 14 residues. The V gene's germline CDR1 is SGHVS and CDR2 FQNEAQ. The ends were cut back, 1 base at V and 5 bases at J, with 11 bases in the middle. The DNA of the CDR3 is TGTGCCAGCAGCTTAGTGTCATTTGGGGAGACCCAGTACTTC. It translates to CASSLVSFGETQYF.

The CDR3 here is CATTRTSGGTSYNEQFF. The CDR3 nucleotides are TGTGCCACCACGAGAACTAGCGGGGGGACCTCCTACAATGAGCAGTTCTTC. This chain connects TRBV15 to TRBJ2-1, with 12 bases fitting TRBD2. The length of the CDR3 is 17 residues. Trimming at V came to 7 bases and at J to 0 bases, leaving 7 bases not matched to a gene. The V gene's germline CDR1 is LNHNV and CDR2 YYDKDF (reference sequence).

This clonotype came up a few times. CDR3 nucleotides: TGTGCCAGTAGTAATACCCTACCTCAGGGCGAGCAGTACTTC. Translated: CASSNTLPQGEQYF. This sequence joins TRBV19 and TRBJ2-7; TRBD1 might be the D (5 bases). Trimming pared 4 bases from V and 6 bases from J, leaving 16 bases between. The CDR3 extends over 14 amino acids. Germline CDR1 LNHDA, CDR2 SQIVND (reference sequence).

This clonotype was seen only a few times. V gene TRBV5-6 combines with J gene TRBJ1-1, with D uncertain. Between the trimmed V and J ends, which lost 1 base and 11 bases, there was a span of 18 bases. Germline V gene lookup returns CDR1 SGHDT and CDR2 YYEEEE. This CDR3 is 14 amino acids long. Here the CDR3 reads CASSLSGVPARAFF. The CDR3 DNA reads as TGTGCCAGCAGCTTGAGTGGGGTTCCGGCGCGGGCTTTCTTT.

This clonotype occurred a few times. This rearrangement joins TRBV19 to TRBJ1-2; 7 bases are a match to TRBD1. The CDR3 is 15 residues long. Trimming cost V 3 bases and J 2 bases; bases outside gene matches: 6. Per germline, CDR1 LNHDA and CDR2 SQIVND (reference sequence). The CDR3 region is CASSILGQSNYGYTF. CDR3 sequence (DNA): TGTGCCAGTAGTATCCTGGGACAGTCAAACTATGGCTACACCTTC. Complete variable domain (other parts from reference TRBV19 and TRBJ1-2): DGGITQSPKYLFRKEGQNVTLSCEQNLNHDAMYWYRQDPGQGLRLIYYSQIVNDFQKGDIAEGYSVSREKKESFPLTVTSAQKNPTAFYLCASSILGQSNYGYTFGSGTRLTVV.

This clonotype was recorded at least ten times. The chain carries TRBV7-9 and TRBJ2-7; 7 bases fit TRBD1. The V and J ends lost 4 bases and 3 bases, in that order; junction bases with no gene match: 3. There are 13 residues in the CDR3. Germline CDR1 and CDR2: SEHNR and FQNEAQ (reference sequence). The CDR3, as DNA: TGTGCCAGCAGCTCTACAGGGGACTACGAGCAGTACTTC. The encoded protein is CASSSTGDYEQYF.

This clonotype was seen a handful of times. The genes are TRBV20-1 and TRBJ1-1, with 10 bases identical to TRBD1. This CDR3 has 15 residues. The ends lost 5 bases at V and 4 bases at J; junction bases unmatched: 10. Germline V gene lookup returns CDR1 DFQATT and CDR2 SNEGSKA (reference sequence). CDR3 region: CSAFRTGGVGTEAFF. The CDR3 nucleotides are TGCAGTGCTTTCCGGACAGGGGGAGTAGGCACTGAAGCTTTCTTT.

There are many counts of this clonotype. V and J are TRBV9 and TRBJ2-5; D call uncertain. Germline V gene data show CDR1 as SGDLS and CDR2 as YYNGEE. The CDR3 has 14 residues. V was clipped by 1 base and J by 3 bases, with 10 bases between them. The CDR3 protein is CASSVMADKETQYF. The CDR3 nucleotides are TGTGCCAGCAGCGTAATGGCCGACAAAGAGACCCAGTACTTC.

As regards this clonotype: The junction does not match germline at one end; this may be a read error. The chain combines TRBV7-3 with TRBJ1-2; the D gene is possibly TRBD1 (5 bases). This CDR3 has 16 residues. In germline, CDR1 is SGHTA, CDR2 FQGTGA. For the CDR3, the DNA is TGCGCCAGCAGCCAAGATGTATCGGGGGCTAACTATGGCTACACCTTC. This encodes CASSQDVSGANYGYTF.

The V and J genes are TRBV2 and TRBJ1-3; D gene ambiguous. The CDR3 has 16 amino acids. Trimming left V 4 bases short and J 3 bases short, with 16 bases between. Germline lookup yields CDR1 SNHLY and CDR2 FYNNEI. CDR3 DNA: TGTGCCAGCAGTGTTCAAGGGCAGAACTATGGAAACACCATATATTTT. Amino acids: CASSVQGQNYGNTIYF.

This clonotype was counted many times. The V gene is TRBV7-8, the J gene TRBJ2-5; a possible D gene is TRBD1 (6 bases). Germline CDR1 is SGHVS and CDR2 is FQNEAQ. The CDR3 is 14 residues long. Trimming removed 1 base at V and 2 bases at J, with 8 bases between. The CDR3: CASSLGDKQETQYF. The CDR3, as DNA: TGTGCCAGCAGCTTAGGGGACAAGCAAGAGACCCAGTACTTC.

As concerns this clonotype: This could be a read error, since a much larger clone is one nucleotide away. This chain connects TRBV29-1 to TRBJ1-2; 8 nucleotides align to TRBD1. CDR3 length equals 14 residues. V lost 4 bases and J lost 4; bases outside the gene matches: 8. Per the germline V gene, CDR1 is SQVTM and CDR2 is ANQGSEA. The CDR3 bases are TGCAGCGTTGCCCGAGGACAGGGAGCCTATGGCTACACCTTC. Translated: CSVARGQGAYGYTF.

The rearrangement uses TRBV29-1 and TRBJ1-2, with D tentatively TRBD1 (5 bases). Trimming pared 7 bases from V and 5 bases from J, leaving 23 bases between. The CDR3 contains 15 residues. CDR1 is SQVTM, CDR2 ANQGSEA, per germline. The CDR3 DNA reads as TGCAGCGCAGACTCCACAGGAGACGGGGTATATGGCTACACCTTC. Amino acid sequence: CSADSTGDGVYGYTF.

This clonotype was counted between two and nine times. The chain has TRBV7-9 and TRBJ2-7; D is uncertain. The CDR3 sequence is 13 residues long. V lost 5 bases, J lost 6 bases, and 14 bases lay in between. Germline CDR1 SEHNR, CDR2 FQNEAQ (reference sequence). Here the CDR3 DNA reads TGTGCCAGCAGCCTGACAATAAACACCGAGCAGTACTTC. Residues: CASSLTINTEQYF.

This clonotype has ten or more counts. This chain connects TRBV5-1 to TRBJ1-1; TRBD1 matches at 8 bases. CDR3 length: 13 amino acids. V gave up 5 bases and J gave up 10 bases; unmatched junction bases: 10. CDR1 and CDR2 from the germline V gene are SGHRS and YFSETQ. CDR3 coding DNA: TGCGCCAGCAGTGAGACAGGGGATATTCGAGCTTTCTTT. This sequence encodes CASSETGDIRAFF.

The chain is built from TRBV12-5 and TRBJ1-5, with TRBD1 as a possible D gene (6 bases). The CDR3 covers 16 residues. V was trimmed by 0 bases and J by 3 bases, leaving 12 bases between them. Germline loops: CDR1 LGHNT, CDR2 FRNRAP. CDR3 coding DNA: TGTGCTAGTGGTTTGGTACTAGGGACACTCAATCAGCCCCAGCATTTT. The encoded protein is CASGLVLGTLNQPQHF. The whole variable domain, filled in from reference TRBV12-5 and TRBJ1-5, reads DARVTQTPRHKVTEMGQEVTMRCQPILGHNTVFWYRQTMMQGLELLAYFRNRAPLDDSGMPKDRFSAEMPDATLATLKIQPSEPRDSAVYFCASGLVLGTLNQPQHFGDGTRLSIL.

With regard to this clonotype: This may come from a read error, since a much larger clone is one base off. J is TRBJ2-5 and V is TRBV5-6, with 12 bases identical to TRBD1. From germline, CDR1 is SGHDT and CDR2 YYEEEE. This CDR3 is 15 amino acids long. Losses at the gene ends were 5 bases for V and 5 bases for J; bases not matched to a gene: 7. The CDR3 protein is CASRHGTGGVETQYF. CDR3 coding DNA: TGTGCCAGCAGACACGGGACAGGGGGCGTGGAGACCCAGTACTTC. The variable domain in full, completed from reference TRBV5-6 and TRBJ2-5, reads DAGVTQSPTHLIKTRGQQVTLRCSPKSGHDTVSWYQQALGQGPQFIFQYYEEEERQRGNFPDRFSGHQFPNYSSELNVNALLLGDSALYLCASRHGTGGVETQYFGPGTRLLVL.

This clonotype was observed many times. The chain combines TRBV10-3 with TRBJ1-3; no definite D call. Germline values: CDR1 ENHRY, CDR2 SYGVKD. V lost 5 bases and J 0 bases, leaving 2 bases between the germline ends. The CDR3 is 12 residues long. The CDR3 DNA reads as TGTGCCATCAGTCTCTCTGGAAACACCATATATTTT. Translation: CAISLSGNTIYF.

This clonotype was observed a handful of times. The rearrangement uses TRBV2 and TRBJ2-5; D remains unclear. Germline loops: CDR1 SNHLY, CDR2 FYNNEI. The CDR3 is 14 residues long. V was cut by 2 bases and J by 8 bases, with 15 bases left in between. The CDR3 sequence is CASSESSRAVTQYF. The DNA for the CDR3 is TGTGCCAGCAGTGAATCGTCCCGGGCGGTTACCCAGTACTTC.

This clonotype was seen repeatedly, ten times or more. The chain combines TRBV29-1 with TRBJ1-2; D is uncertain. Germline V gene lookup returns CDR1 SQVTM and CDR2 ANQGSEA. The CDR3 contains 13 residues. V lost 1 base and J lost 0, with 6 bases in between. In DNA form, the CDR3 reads TGCAGCGTTGAAGCAGGAGCTAACTATGGCTACACCTTC. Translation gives CSVEAGANYGYTF.

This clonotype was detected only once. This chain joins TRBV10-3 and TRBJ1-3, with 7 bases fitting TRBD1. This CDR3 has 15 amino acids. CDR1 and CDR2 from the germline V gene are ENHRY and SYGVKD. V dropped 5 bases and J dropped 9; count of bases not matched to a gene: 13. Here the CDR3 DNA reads TGTGCCATCAGTTCCGCGACAGGGAAGGAGTCCACCATATATTTT. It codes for CAISSATGKESTIYF.

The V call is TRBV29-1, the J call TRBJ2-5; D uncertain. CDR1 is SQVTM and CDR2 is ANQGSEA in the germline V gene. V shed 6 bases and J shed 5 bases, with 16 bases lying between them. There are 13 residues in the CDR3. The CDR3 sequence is CSVTLVMSETQYF. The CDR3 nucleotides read TGCAGCGTGACCCTGGTTATGTCGGAGACCCAGTACTTC.

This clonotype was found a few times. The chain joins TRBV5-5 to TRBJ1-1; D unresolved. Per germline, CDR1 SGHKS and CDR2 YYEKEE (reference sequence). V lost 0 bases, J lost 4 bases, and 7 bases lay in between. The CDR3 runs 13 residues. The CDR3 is CASSLASGTEAFF. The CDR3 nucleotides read TGTGCCAGCAGCTTGGCGTCCGGCACTGAAGCTTTCTTT. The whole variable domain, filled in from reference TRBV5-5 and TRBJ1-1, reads DAGVTQSPTHLIKTRGQQVTLRCSPISGHKSVSWYQQVLGQGPQFIFQYYEKEERGRGNFPDRFSARQFPNYSSELNVNALLLGDSALYLCASSLASGTEAFFGQGTRLTVV.